Listed here are 3 T cell receptor beta chains from one sample, sequenced in a study of T cell clonality in common variable immunodeficiency. Some clones are missing from TCRdb's copy, which holds only in-frame ones; the method was immunoSEQ multiplex PCR. Listed for the sample are 40,000 to 60,000 clones, none seen a single time. The sequenced material came from peripheral blood mononuclear cells. These receptors came from a person aged 18 to 70 in good health.

This clone has ten or more counts. The CDR3 sequence: CSVDPRTTSTDTQYF. Partial CDR3 DNA: TGCAGCGTTGACCCTCGGACTACTTCCACAGATACG. The chain recombines TRBV29-1 with TRBJ2-3, with D perhaps TRBD2 (6 bases). The read terminates 3 residues before the CDR3 end, so the remaining end is supplied by the germline J gene. The CDR3 sequence is 15 residues long. V lost 3 bases and J lost 2, with 15 bases in between. The germline V gene has CDR1 SQVTM and CDR2 ANQGSEA.

This clone was found many times. The CDR3 end is not reached by the read, which stops 3 residues before it; the germline J gene fills it in. The J gene is TRBJ2-2, the V gene TRBV5-8; 10 bases map to TRBD2. The CDR3 is made up of 15 amino acids. CDR1 is SGHTS and CDR2 is YDEGEE in the germline V gene. The junction had 4 bases not matched to a gene; V was cut back by 2 bases and J by 6 bases. CDR3 in amino acids: CASSLVAGGAGELFF. Partial CDR3 DNA: TGTGCCAGCAGCTTAGTAGCGGGAGGCGCCGGGGAG.

In its sample, this clone was seen many times. The read finishes 3 residues shy of the CDR3 end, and the germline J gene is used to complete it. The chain has TRBV12-3 or TRBV12-4 and TRBJ2-1, with 7 bases matching TRBD2. Germline trimming cut 3 bases from V and 0 bases from J; bases unmatched to any gene: 2. This CDR3 comprises 15 residues. The chain's CDR3 is CASSFGGSSYNEQFF. Incomplete CDR3 DNA: TGTGCCAGCAGTTTTGGCGGGAGCTCCTACAATGAG.